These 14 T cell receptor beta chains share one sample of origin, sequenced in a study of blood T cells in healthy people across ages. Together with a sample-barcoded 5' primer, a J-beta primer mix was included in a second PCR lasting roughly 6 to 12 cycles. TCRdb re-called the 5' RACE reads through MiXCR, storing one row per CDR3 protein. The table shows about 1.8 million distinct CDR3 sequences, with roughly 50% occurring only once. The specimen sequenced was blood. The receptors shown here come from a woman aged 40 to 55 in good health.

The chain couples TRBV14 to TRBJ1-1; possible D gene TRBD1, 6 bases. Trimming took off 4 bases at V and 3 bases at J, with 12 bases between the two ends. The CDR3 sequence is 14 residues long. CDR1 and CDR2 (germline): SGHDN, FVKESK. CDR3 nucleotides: TGTGCCAGCAGCCCAGACAGGCGGCACACTGAAGCTTTCTTT. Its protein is CASSPDRRHTEAFF. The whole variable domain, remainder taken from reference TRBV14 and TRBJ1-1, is EAGVTQFPSHSVIEKGQTVTLRCDPISGHDNLYWYRRVMGKEIKFLLHFVKESKQDESGMPNNRFLAERTGGTYSTLKVQPAELEDSGVYFCASSPDRRHTEAFFGQGTRLTVV.

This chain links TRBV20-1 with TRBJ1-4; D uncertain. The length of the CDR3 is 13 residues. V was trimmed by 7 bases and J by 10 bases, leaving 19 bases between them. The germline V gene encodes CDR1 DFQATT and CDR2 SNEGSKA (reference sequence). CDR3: CSVRKALEGKLFF. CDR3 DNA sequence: TGCAGTGTCCGGAAGGCCCTTGAGGGAAAACTGTTTTTT.

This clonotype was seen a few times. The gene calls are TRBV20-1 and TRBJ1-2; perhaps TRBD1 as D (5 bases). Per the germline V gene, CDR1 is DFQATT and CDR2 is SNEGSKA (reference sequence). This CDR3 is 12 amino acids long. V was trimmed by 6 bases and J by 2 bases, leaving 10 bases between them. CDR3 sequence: CSANRQNYGYTF. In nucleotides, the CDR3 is TGCAGTGCAAACCGACAGAACTATGGCTACACCTTC.

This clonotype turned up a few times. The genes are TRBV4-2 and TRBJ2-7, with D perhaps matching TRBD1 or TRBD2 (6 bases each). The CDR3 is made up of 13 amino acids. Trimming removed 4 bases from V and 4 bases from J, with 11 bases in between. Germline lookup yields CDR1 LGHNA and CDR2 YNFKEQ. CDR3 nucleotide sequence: TGTGCCAGCAGCCCCGAAGGGGGGTACGAGCAGTACTTC. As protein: CASSPEGGYEQYF.

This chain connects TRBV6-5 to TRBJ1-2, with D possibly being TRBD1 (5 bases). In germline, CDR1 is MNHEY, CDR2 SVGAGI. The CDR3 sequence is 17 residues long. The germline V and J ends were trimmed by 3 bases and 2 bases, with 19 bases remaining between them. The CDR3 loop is CASSYLGLRDQNYGYTF. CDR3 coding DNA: TGTGCCAGCAGTTATCTGGGCTTGAGGGACCAGAACTATGGCTACACCTTC.

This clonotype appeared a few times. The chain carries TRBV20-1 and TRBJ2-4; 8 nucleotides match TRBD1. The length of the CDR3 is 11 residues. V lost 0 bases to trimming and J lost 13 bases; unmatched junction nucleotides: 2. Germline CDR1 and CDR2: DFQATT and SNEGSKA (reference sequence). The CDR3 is CSARDRDRQYF. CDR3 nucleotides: TGCAGTGCTAGAGACCGGGACAGGCAGTACTTC.

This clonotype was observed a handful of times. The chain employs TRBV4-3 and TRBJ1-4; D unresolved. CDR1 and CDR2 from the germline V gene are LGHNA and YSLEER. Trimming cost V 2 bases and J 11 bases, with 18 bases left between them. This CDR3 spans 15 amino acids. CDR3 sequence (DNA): TGCGCCAGCAGCCAAAAGACCCCCGCGTATCTGAAACTGTTTTTT. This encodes CASSQKTPAYLKLFF.

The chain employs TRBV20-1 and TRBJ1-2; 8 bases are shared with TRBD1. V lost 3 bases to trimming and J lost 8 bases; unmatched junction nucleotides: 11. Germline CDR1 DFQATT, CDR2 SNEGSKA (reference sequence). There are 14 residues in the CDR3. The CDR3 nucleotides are TGCAGTGCTAGTTCCGGACAGGGAGTCACGGGCTACACCTTC. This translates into CSASSGQGVTGYTF.

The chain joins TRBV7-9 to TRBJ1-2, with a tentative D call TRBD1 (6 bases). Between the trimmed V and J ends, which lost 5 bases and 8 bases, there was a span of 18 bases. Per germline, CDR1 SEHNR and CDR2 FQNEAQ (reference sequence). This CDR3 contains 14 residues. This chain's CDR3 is CASSAGGGGRGYTF. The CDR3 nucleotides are TGTGCCAGCAGCGCTGGAGGGGGGGGGCGGGGCTACACCTTC.

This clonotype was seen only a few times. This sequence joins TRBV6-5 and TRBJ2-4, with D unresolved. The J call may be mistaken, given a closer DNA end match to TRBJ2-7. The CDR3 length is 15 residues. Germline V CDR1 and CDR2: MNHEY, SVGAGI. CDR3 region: CASSSPRASKVEQYF. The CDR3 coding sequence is TGTGCCAGCAGTTCGCCCCGGGCCTCCAAAGTCGAGCAGTACTTC.

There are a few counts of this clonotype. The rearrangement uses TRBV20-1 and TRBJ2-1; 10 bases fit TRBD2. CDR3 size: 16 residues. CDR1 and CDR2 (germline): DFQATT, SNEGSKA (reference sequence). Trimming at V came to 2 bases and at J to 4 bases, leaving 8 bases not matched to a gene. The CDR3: CSARPEERGGYNEQFF. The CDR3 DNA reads TGCAGTGCTAGACCGGAGGAGCGGGGGGGATACAATGAGCAGTTCTTC.

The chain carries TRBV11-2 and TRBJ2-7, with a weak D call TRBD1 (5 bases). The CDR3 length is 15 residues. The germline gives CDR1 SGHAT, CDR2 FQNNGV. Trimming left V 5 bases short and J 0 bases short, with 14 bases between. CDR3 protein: CASSPSSGFSYEQYF. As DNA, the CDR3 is TGTGCCAGCAGCCCCAGTTCAGGGTTCTCCTACGAGCAGTACTTC.

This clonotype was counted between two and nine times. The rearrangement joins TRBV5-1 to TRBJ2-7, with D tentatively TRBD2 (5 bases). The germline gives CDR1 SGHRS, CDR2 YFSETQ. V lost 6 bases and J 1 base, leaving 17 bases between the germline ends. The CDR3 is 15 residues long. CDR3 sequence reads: CASTEVPGKSYEQYF. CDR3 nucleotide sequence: TGCGCCAGCACGGAGGTGCCCGGGAAGTCCTACGAGCAGTACTTC.

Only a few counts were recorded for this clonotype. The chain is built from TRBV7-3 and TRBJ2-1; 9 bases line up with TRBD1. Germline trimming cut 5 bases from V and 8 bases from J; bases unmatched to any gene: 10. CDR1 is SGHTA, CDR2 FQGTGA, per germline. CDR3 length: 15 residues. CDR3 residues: CASSTGTGRIYEQFF. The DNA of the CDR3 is TGTGCCAGCAGCACCGGGACAGGGAGGATATATGAGCAGTTCTTC.